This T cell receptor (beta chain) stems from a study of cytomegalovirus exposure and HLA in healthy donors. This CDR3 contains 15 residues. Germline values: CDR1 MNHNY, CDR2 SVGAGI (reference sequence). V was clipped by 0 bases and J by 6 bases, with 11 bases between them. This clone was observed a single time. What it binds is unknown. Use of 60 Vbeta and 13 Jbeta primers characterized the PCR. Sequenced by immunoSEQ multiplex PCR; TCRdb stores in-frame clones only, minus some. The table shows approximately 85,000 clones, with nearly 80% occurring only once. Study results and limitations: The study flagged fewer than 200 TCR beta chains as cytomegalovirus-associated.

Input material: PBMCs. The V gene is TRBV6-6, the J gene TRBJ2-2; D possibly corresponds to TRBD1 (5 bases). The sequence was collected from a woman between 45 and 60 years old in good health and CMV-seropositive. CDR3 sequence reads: CASSYSGQGAGELFF. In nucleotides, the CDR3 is TGTGCCAGCAGTTACTCGGGCCAGGGTGCCGGGGAGCTGTTTTTT.